This T cell receptor (beta chain) was documented in a study of chemoradiotherapy in HPV16-positive cancers. General study findings and limits: HPV-specific T cells were functionally defined from only a couple of HPV16-positive patients. Non-HPV-specific T cells did not expand in tumors during treatment, whereas candidate HPV-specific clones and E7-related motifs did.

Looked up from germline, CDR1 is SGHRS and CDR2 is YFSETQ. This CDR3 has 14 residues. The junction had 3 bases not matched to a gene; V was cut back by 4 bases and J by 2 bases. The protocol was immunoSEQ multiplex PCR, while the TCRdb copy is restricted to in-frame clones and leaves out a portion. Of 29,000 or so clones in the sample, about 90% were seen once. Comment on this clone: Its antigen remains unidentified.

This specimen was blood, taken from a patient who underwent chemoradiotherapy. The TCR sequence derives from a human donor with HPV-associated anogenital cancer. The rearrangement uses TRBV5-1 and TRBJ2-3, with TRBD1 identical over 8 bases. As DNA, the CDR3 is TGCGCCAGCAGCCCCAGGGGGCACACAGATACGCAGTATTTT. Its translation: CASSPRGHTDTQYF.